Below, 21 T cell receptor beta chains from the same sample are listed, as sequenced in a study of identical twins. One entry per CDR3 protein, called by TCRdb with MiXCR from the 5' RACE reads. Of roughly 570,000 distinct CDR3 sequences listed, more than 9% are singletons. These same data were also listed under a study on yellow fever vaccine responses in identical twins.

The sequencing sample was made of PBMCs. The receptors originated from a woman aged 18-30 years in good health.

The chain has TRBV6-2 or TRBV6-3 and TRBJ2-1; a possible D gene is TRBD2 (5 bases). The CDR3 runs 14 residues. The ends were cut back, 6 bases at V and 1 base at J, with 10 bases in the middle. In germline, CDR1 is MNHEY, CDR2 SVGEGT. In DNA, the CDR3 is TGTGCCAGCAGCGGAAGGGAGTCCTACAATGAGCAGTTCTTC. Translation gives CASSGRESYNEQFF.

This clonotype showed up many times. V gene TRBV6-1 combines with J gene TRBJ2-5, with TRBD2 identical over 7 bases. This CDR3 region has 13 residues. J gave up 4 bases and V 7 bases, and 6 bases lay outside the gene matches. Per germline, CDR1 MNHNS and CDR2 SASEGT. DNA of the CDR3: TGTGCCAGCACCACACTAGCGCGAGAGACCCAGTACTTC. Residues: CASTTLARETQYF.

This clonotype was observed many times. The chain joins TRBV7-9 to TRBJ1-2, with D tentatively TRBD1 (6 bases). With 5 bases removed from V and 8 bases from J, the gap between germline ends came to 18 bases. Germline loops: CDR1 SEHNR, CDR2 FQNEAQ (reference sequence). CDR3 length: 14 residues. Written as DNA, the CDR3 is TGTGCCAGCAGCGATACGGGCAGGGGCGACGGCTACACCTTC. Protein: CASSDTGRGDGYTF. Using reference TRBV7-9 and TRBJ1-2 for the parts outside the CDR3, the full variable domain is DTGVSQNPRHKITKRGQNVTFRCDPISEHNRLYWYRQTLGQGPEFLTYFQNEAQLEKSRLLSDRFSAERPKGSFSTLEIQRTEQGDSAMYLCASSDTGRGDGYTFGSGTRLTVV.

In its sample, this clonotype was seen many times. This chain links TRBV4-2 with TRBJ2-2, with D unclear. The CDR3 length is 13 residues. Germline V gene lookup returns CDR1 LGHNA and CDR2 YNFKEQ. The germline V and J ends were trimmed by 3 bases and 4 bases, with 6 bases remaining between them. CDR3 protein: CASSHLSTGELFF. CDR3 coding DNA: TGTGCCAGCAGCCATCTCAGCACCGGGGAGCTGTTTTTT.

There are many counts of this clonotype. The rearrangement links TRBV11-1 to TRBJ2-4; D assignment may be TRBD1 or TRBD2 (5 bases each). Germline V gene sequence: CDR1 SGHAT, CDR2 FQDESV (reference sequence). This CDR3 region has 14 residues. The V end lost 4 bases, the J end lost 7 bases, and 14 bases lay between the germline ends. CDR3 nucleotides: TGTGCCAGCAGCTCGGGGCAGGTCGTTAACATTCAGTACTTC. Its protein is CASSSGQVVNIQYF.

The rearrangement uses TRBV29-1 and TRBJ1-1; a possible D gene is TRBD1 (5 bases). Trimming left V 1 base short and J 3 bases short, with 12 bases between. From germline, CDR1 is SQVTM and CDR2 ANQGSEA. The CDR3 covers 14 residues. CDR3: CSVEGAGMYTEAFF. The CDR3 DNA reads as TGCAGCGTTGAAGGGGCAGGGATGTACACTGAAGCTTTCTTT.

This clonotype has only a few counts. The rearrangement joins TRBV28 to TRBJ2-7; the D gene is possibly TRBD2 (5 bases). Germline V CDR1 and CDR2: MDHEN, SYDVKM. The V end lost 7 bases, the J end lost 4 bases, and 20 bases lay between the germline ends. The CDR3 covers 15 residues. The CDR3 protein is CASISYGVNAYEQYF. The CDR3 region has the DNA TGTGCCAGCATTTCATACGGGGTAAACGCATACGAGCAGTACTTC. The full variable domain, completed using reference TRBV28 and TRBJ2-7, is DVKVTQSSRYLVKRTGEKVFLECVQDMDHENMFWYRQDPGLGLRLIYFSYDVKMKEKGDIPEGYSVSREKKERFSLILESASTNQTSMYLCASISYGVNAYEQYFGPGTRLTVT.

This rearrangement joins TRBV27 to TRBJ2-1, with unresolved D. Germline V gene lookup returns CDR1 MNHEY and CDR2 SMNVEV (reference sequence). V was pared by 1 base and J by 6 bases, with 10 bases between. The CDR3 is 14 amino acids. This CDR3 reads CASSLFLGPNEQFF. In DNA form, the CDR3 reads TGTGCCAGCAGTTTATTTTTGGGTCCCAATGAGCAGTTCTTC.

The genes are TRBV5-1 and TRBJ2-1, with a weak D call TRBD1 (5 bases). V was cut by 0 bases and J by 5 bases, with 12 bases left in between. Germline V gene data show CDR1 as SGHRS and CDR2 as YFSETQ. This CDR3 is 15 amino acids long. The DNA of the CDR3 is TGCGCCAGCAGCTTGGCCCAGGGTAGCCACAATGAGCAGTTCTTC. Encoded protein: CASSLAQGSHNEQFF. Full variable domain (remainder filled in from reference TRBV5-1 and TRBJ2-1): KAGVTQTPRYLIKTRGQQVTLSCSPISGHRSVSWYQQTPGQGLQFLFEYFSETQRNKGNFPGRFSGRQFSNSRSEMNVSTLELGDSALYLCASSLAQGSHNEQFFGPGTRLTVL.

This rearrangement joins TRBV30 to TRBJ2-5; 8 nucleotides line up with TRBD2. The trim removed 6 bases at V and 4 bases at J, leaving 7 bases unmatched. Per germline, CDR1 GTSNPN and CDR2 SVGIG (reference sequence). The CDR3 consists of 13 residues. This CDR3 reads CACHGRAIETQYF. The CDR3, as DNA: TGTGCCTGCCACGGGAGGGCTATAGAGACCCAGTACTTC.

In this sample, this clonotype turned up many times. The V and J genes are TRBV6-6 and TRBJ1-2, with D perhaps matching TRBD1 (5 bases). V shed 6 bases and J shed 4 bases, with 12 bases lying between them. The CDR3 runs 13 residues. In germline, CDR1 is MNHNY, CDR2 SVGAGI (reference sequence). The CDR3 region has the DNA TGTGCCAGCAGGGATCAGGGTACCTATGGCTACACCTTC. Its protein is CASRDQGTYGYTF.

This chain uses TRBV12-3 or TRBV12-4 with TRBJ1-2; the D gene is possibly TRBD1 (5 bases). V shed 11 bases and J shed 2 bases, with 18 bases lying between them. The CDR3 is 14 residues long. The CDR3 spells CASGPVRGNYGYTF. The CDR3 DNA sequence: TGTGCCTCGGGCCCAGTTAGGGGAAACTATGGCTACACCTTC.

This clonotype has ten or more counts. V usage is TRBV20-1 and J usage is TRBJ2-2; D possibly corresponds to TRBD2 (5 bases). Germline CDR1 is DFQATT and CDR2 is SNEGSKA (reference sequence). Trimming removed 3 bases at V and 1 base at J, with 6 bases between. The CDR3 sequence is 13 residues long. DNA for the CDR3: TGCAGTGCTAGCCGGGAGAACACCGGGGAGCTGTTTTTT. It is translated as CSASRENTGELFF.

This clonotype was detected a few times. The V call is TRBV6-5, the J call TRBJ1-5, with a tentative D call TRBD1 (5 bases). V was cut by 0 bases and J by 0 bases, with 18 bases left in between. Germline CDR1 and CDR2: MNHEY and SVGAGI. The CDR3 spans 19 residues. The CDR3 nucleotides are TGTGCCAGCAGTTACTCGAGTAGGGACGGGGACTATAGCAATCAGCCCCAGCATTTT. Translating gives CASSYSSRDGDYSNQPQHF.

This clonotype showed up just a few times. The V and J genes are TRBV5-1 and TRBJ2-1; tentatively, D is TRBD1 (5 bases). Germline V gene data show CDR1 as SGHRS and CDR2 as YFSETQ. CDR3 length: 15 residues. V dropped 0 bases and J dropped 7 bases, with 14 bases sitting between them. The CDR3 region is CASSLVGDLGNEQFF. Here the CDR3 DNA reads TGCGCCAGCAGCTTGGTAGGGGATCTGGGGAATGAGCAGTTCTTC.

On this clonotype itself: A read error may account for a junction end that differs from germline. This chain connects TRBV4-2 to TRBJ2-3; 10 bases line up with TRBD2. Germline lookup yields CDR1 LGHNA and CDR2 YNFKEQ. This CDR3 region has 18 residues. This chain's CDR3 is CASSQAILAGDGTDTRYF. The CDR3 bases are TGTGCCAGCAGCCAAGCAATTCTAGCGGGAGACGGCACAGATACGCGGTATTTT.

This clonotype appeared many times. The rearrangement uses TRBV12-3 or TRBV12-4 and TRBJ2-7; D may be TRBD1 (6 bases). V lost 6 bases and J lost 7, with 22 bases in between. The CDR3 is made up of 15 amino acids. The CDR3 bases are TGTGCCAGCAGGTCTGCAGGACAGCGGCCTTGGGAGCAGTACTTC. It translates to CASRSAGQRPWEQYF.

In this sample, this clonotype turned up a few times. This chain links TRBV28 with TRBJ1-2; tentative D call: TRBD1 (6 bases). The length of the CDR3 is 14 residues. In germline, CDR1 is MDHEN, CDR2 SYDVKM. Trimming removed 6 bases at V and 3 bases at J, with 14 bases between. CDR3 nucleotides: TGTGCCAGCAGCCGACCGGACAGTTACTATGGCTACACCTTC. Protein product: CASSRPDSYYGYTF.

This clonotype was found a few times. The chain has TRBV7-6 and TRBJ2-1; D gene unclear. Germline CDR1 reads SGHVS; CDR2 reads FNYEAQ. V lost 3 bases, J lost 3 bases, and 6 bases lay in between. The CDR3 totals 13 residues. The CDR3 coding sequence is TGTGCCAGCAGCTTCGACGGCTACAATGAGCAGTTCTTC. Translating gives CASSFDGYNEQFF.

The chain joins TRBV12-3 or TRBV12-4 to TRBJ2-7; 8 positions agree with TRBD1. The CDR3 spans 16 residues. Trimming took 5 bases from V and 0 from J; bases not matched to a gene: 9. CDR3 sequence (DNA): TGTGCCAGCAGTAAAACGCCGGGACAGGCCTCCTACGAGCAGTACTTC. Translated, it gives CASSKTPGQASYEQYF.

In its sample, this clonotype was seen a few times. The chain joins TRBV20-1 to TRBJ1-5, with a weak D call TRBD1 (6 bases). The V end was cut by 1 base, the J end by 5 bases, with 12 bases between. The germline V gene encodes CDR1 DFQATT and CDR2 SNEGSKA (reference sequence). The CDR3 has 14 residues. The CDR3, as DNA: TGCAGTGCTAGAGTGCACAGGGACCATCAGCCCCAGCATTTT. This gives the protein CSARVHRDHQPQHF.